The 29 T cell receptor beta chains below come from one sample, sequenced in a study of T cell responses to AZD1222 COVID-19 vaccine. Sequencing was performed with immunoSEQ multiplex PCR; in TCRdb, only in-frame clones are kept and a portion is missing. This sample has approximately 160,000 clones; more than 85% occur once, and the top ten carry approximately 4.8%. Sequenced here: peripheral blood, sampled on day 0 of AZD1222 vaccination. All receptors derive from an adult in good health.

J is TRBJ1-5 and V is TRBV7-8; 7 positions agree with TRBD1. The ends lost 5 bases at V and 0 bases at J; junction bases unmatched: 4. The CDR3 consists of 15 residues. Germline V CDR1 and CDR2: SGHVS, FQNEAQ. CDR3 sequence: CASSRDRVSNQPQHF. CDR3 nucleotides: TGTGCCAGCAGCCGTGACAGGGTTAGCAATCAGCCCCAGCATTTT.

This sequence joins TRBV5-4 and TRBJ2-7; 9 positions agree with TRBD1. V was clipped by 0 bases and J by 4 bases; unmatched bases: 5. CDR1 and CDR2 (germline): SGHNT, YYREEE (reference sequence). The CDR3 covers 15 residues. The chain's CDR3 is CASSLAGTGSYEQYF. DNA for the CDR3: TGTGCCAGCAGCTTGGCCGGGACAGGGTCGTACGAGCAGTACTTC.

The chain carries TRBV7-2 and TRBJ2-5; a weak D match, TRBD2 (5 bases). CDR1 is SGHTA and CDR2 is FQGNSA in the germline V gene. CDR3 length equals 15 residues. V lost 6 bases and J lost 2, with 16 bases in between. DNA for the CDR3: TGTGCCAGCAGTCCCATCTGGACTTCACAAGAGACCCAGTACTTC. It encodes CASSPIWTSQETQYF.

The chain uses TRBV19 and TRBJ2-3; 16 bases match TRBD2. Per germline, CDR1 LNHDA and CDR2 SQIVND (reference sequence). The V and J ends lost 4 bases and 3 bases, in that order; junction bases with no gene match: 1. The CDR3 is made up of 16 amino acids. The CDR3 loop reads CASSTGLAGGTDTQYF. CDR3 bases: TGTGCCAGTAGTACGGGACTAGCGGGAGGGACAGATACGCAGTATTTT.

The chain recombines TRBV6-2 or TRBV6-3 with TRBJ1-5; TRBD1 aligns across 8 bases. With 6 bases clipped from V and 1 base from J, the junction kept 5 bases outside the gene matches. CDR1 MNHEY and CDR2 SVGEGT come from the germline V gene. The length of the CDR3 is 15 residues. CDR3 in DNA: TGTGCCAGCAGCCGACAGGGGCCAAGCAATCAGCCCCAGCATTTT. It translates to CASSRQGPSNQPQHF.

The gene calls are TRBV19 and TRBJ1-1; D unclear. CDR1 is LNHDA and CDR2 is SQIVND in the germline V gene (reference sequence). CDR3 length: 12 residues. The V end lost 5 bases, the J end lost 11 bases, and 15 bases lay between the germline ends. The CDR3, as DNA: TGTGCCAGTAGTCCCGGACCGCCGTCCGCTTTCTTT. It specifies CASSPGPPSAFF.

This sequence joins TRBV4-1 and TRBJ2-4; perhaps TRBD1 as D (5 bases). V lost 3 bases and J lost 12, with 21 bases in between. Germline V lookup: CDR1 MGHRA, CDR2 YSYEKL. This CDR3 is built from 15 residues. The CDR3 spells CASSQAQGEQYNQYF. Here the CDR3 DNA reads TGCGCCAGCAGCCAGGCTCAAGGGGAACAGTATAATCAGTACTTC.

This clone was counted a few times. The V and J genes are TRBV7-9 and TRBJ2-2, with a tentative D call TRBD2 (5 bases). The V gene lost 7 bases and the J gene lost 10 bases, with 10 bases spanning the gap. The germline V gene encodes CDR1 SEHNR and CDR2 FQNEAQ (reference sequence). The CDR3 totals 11 residues. CDR3 residues: CASKEGPELFF. CDR3 bases: TGTGCCAGCAAAGAGGGCCCGGAGCTGTTTTTT.

CDR3 sequence: CASSQEGAGGVKLFF. The CDR3 DNA sequence: TGTGCCAGCAGCCAAGAAGGGGCAGGGGGCGTAAAACTGTTTTTT. The J gene is TRBJ1-4, the V gene TRBV3-1 (or the pseudogene TRBV3-2), with 8 positions matching TRBD1. J lost 10 bases, V lost 0 bases, and 7 bases had no gene match. The CDR3 totals 15 residues. The germline CDR1 and CDR2 sequences are LGHDT and YNNKEL (reference sequence).

J is TRBJ2-2 and V is TRBV5-1; 8 nucleotides agree with TRBD2. Germline trimming cut 2 bases from V and 2 bases from J; bases unmatched to any gene: 2. The CDR3 runs 15 residues. Germline V gives CDR1 SGHRS, CDR2 YFSETQ. The DNA of the CDR3 is TGCGCCAGCAGCTTTAGCGGGATAAACACCGGGGAGCTGTTTTTT. It translates to CASSFSGINTGELFF.

This chain's CDR3 is CASSFYSDNTEAFF. CDR3 nucleotides: TGCGCCAGCAGCTTTTACTCAGACAACACTGAAGCTTTCTTT. The V and J genes are TRBV5-1 and TRBJ1-1; D gene uncertain. CDR1 and CDR2 from the germline V gene are SGHRS and YFSETQ. The V end was cut by 2 bases, the J end by 2 bases, with 10 bases between. The CDR3 is 14 amino acids.

The gene calls are TRBV10-3 and TRBJ1-1, with 8 bases aligning to TRBD1. V dropped 6 bases and J dropped 4; count of bases not matched to a gene: 10. CDR3 size: 15 residues. In germline, CDR1 is ENHRY, CDR2 SYGVKD. The CDR3 DNA reads as TGTGCCATCAGAAGGACAGGGCGAATGGGCACTGAAGCTTTCTTT. This gives the protein CAIRRTGRMGTEAFF.

V and J are TRBV12-5 and TRBJ2-1; D gene uncertain. V was clipped by 2 bases and J by 6 bases, with 2 bases between them. The CDR3 is made up of 11 amino acids. Looked up from germline, CDR1 is LGHNT and CDR2 is FRNRAP. CDR3 residues: CASGLFNEQFF. CDR3 in DNA: TGTGCTAGTGGTTTGTTCAATGAGCAGTTCTTC. Full variable domain (missing parts from reference TRBV12-5 and TRBJ2-1): DARVTQTPRHKVTEMGQEVTMRCQPILGHNTVFWYRQTMMQGLELLAYFRNRAPLDDSGMPKDRFSAEMPDATLATLKIQPSEPRDSAVYFCASGLFNEQFFGPGTRLTVL.

V and J are TRBV6-2 or TRBV6-3 and TRBJ2-7; 8 positions match TRBD2. Trimming removed 8 bases from V and 5 bases from J; junction bases left unmatched: 14. The CDR3 spans 15 residues. Germline CDR1 reads MNHEY; CDR2 reads SVGEGT. CDR3 loop: CASGQGTSVFHEQYF. The CDR3 region has the DNA TGTGCCAGCGGCCAGGGGACTAGTGTCTTCCACGAGCAGTACTTC.

For the CDR3, the DNA is TGTGCCAGTACCCCTATCTCGAACACTGAAGCTTTCTTT. As protein: CASTPISNTEAFF. V and J are TRBV19 and TRBJ1-1; D is unresolved. Trimming removed 7 bases at V and 1 base at J, with 10 bases between. The CDR3 consists of 13 residues. CDR1 LNHDA and CDR2 SQIVND come from the germline V gene (reference sequence).

This chain joins TRBV18 and TRBJ1-1, with 7 bases lining up with TRBD1. This CDR3 spans 20 amino acids. The germline CDR1 and CDR2 sequences are KGHSH and LQKENI. V shed 5 bases, J shed 0 bases, and the junction held 21 bases outside the gene matches. CDR3 bases: TGTGCCAGCTCAGCAGACAGGGCCGCACTCCGGATTCCTATGAACACTGAAGCTTTCTTT. Translated, it gives CASSADRAALRIPMNTEAFF.

This chain connects TRBV28 to TRBJ2-1; TRBD1 or TRBD2 may be the D gene (5 bases each). V was clipped by 4 bases and J by 5 bases, with 18 bases between them. Germline CDR1 reads MDHEN; CDR2 reads SYDVKM. The CDR3 is 16 amino acids. This CDR3 is CASSSQGALANNEQFF. CDR3 DNA sequence: TGTGCCAGCAGTTCCCAGGGAGCCTTGGCGAACAATGAGCAGTTCTTC.

This chain connects TRBV7-9 to TRBJ2-5, with 7 bases aligning to TRBD1. CDR3 length equals 15 residues. J gave up 5 bases and V 5 bases, and 11 bases lay outside the gene matches. Germline CDR1 and CDR2: SEHNR and FQNEAQ (reference sequence). The DNA of the CDR3 is TGTGCCAGCAGCGGACGACAGGGAGATCAGGAGACCCAGTACTTC. This sequence encodes CASSGRQGDQETQYF.

The J gene is TRBJ1-3, the V gene TRBV12-5; D is undetermined. Per the germline V gene, CDR1 is LGHNT and CDR2 is FRNRAP. V lost 5 bases and J 8 bases, leaving 16 bases between the germline ends. This CDR3 has 14 amino acids. The CDR3 nucleotides read TGTGCTAGTGGTCACATCCGGGAGTCCCACACCATATATTTT. It encodes CASGHIRESHTIYF.

J is TRBJ2-7 and V is TRBV7-8, with TRBD1 matching over 7 bases. The ends lost 5 bases at V and 4 bases at J; junction bases unmatched: 8. This CDR3 spans 14 amino acids. From germline, CDR1 is SGHVS and CDR2 FQNEAQ. The CDR3: CASSVGQPLYEQYF. As DNA, the CDR3 is TGTGCCAGCAGCGTGGGACAGCCTCTATACGAGCAGTACTTC.

About this clone itself: The junction differs from germline at one of its ends, possibly a read error. The chain uses TRBV5-5 and TRBJ1-2; D is uncertain. CDR1 and CDR2 from the germline V gene are SGHKS and YYEKEE (reference sequence). The CDR3 length is 14 residues. The CDR3 protein is CASNLGQERYGYTF. As DNA, the CDR3 is TGTGCCAGCAACTTGGGTCAGGAGCGCTATGGCTACACCTTC. The whole variable domain, filled in from reference TRBV5-5 and TRBJ1-2, reads DAGVTQSPTHLIKTRGQQVTLRCSPISGHKSVSWYQQVLGQGPQFIFQYYEKEERGRGNFPDRFSARQFPNYSSELNVNALLLGDSALYLCASNLGQERYGYTFGSGTRLTVV.

The chain recombines TRBV5-5 with TRBJ1-5; D ambiguous. The CDR3 is 13 amino acids. V was trimmed by 0 bases and J by 1 base, leaving 2 bases between them. Germline values: CDR1 SGHKS, CDR2 YYEKEE (reference sequence). The DNA of the CDR3 is TGTGCCAGCAGCTTGGACAGCAATCAGCCCCAGCATTTT. This translates into CASSLDSNQPQHF.

The V and J genes are TRBV28 and TRBJ1-5, with D possibly matching TRBD1 (5 bases). CDR3 length: 12 residues. Germline assignment: CDR1 MDHEN and CDR2 SYDVKM. V was pared by 4 bases and J by 6 bases, with 7 bases between. This CDR3 is CASSSGSQPQHF. Written as DNA, the CDR3 is TGTGCCAGCAGTTCAGGGAGTCAGCCCCAGCATTTT.

This chain links TRBV5-8 with TRBJ2-1, with D tentatively TRBD1 or TRBD2 (6 bases each). CDR3 length: 14 residues. Germline CDR1 is SGHTS and CDR2 is YDEGEE. V was trimmed by 2 bases and J by 7 bases, leaving 13 bases between them. The CDR3 region has the DNA TGTGCCAGCAGCTTCCTAGGGGGGTTGAATGAGCAGTTCTTC. It encodes CASSFLGGLNEQFF. The variable domain in full, completed from reference TRBV5-8 and TRBJ2-1, reads EAGVTQSPTHLIKTRGQQATLRCSPISGHTSVYWYQQALGLGLQFLLWYDEGEERNRGNFPPRFSGRQFPNYSSELNVNALELEDSALYLCASSFLGGLNEQFFGPGTRLTVL.

This clone was detected only a few times. This rearrangement joins TRBV19 to TRBJ1-5; TRBD1 matches 7 bases. V was clipped by 5 bases and J by 4 bases; unmatched bases: 2. This CDR3 spans 13 amino acids. Looked up from germline, CDR1 is LNHDA and CDR2 is SQIVND (reference sequence). The CDR3 reads CASSGQVNQPQHF. CDR3 nucleotide sequence: TGTGCCAGTAGTGGACAGGTTAATCAGCCCCAGCATTTT. The complete variable domain, with remaining parts taken from reference TRBV19 and TRBJ1-5, reads DGGITQSPKYLFRKEGQNVTLSCEQNLNHDAMYWYRQDPGQGLRLIYYSQIVNDFQKGDIAEGYSVSREKKESFPLTVTSAQKNPTAFYLCASSGQVNQPQHFGDGTRLSIL.

This clone was seen a single time. The chain uses TRBV19 and TRBJ2-3; the D is unclear. Between the trimmed V and J ends, which lost 1 base and 5 bases, there was a span of 7 bases. This CDR3 region has 13 residues. Per germline, CDR1 LNHDA and CDR2 SQIVND (reference sequence). The CDR3 DNA reads TGTGCCAGTAGTATAGGAAGGATAGATACGCAGTATTTT. Amino acid sequence: CASSIGRIDTQYF.

In the case of this clone: Because the CDR3's place on the DNA is in doubt, the DNA is left out and the CDR3 is given as listed by TCRdb. The chain recombines TRBV28 with TRBJ2-3; TRBD1, as called in the table, went unchecked against the DNA. Per the germline V gene, CDR1 is MDHEN and CDR2 is SYDVKM. The CDR3 has 15 residues if both end residues are counted. This chain's CDR3 is CASSTSDRFTDTQYF.

This chain links TRBV6-2 or TRBV6-3 with TRBJ1-2; D is ambiguous. CDR1 and CDR2 from the germline V gene are MNHEY and SVGEGT. V was pared by 2 bases and J by 8 bases, with 12 bases between. The CDR3 spans 13 residues. Written as DNA, the CDR3 is TGTGCCAGCAGTTACCCCCAGTCAGACGGCTACACCTTC. Its protein product is CASSYPQSDGYTF.

V usage is TRBV6-5 and J usage is TRBJ2-5; 10 nucleotides align to TRBD1. The trim removed 0 bases at V and 5 bases at J, leaving 3 bases unmatched. The germline gives CDR1 MNHEY, CDR2 SVGAGI. This CDR3 comprises 15 residues. CDR3 sequence: CASSYSGQGLETQYF. The CDR3 DNA sequence: TGTGCCAGCAGTTACTCGGGACAGGGGCTGGAGACCCAGTACTTC.